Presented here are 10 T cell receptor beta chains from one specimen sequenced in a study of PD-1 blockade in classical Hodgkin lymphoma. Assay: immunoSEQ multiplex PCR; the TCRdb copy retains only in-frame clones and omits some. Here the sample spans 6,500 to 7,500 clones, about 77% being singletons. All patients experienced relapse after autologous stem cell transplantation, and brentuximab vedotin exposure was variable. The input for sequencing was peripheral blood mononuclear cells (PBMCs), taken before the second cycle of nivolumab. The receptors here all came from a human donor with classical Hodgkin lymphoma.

As DNA, the CDR3 is TGTGCCAGCACCCCGGCTGGCCAAGGAAACACCATATATTTT. This gives the protein CASTPAGQGNTIYF. The chain recombines TRBV7-2 with TRBJ1-3; D not certain. The ends were cut back, 7 bases at V and 4 bases at J, with 14 bases in the middle. Germline values: CDR1 SGHTA, CDR2 FQGNSA. This CDR3 has 14 residues.

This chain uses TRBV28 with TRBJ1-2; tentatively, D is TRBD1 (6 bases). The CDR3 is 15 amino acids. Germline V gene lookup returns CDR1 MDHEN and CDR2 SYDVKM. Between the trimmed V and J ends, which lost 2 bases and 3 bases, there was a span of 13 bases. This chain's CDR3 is CASSLSLGAHYGYTF. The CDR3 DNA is TGTGCCAGCAGTTTAAGTCTGGGGGCGCACTATGGCTACACCTTC.

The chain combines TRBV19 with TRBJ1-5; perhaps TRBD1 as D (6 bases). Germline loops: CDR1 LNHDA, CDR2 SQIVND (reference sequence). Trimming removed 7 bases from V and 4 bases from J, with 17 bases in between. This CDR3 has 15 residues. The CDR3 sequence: CASTMRGQKNQPQHF. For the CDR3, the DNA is TGTGCCAGTACCATGCGGGGGCAGAAGAATCAGCCCCAGCATTTT.

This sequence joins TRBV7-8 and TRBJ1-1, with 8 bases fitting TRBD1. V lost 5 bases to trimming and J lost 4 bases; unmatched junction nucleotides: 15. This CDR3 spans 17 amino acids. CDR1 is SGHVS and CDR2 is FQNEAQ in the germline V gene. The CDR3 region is CASSTGQGHPWGTEAFF. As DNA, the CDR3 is TGTGCCAGCAGCACCGGACAGGGACATCCATGGGGCACTGAAGCTTTCTTT.

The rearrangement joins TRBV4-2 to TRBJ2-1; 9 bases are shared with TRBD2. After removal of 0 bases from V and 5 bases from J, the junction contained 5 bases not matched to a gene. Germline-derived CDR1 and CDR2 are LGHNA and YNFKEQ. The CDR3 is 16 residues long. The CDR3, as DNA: TGTGCCAGCAGCCAAGAAGGACTAGCGAAGAACAATGAGCAGTTCTTC. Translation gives CASSQEGLAKNNEQFF.

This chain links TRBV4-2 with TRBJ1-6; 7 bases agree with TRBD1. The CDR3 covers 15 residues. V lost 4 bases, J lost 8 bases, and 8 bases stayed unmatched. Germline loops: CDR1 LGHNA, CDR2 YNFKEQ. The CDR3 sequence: CASSPLGDSYSPLHF. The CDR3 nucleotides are TGTGCCAGCAGCCCCCTTGGGGACAGTTATTCACCCCTCCACTTT.

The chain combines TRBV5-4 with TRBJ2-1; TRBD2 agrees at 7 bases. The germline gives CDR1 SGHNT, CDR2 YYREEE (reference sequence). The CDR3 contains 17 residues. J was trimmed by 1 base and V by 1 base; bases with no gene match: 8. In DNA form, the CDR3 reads TGTGCCAGCAGCTTGTCGGGGGGTATTAGGTCCTACAATGAGCAGTTCTTC. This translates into CASSLSGGIRSYNEQFF.

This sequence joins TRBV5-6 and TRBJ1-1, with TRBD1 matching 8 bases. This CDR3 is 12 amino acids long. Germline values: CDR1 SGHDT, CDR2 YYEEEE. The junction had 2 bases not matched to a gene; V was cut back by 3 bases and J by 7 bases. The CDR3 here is CASSSGTGEAFF. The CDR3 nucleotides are TGTGCCAGCAGCTCCGGGACAGGTGAAGCTTTCTTT.

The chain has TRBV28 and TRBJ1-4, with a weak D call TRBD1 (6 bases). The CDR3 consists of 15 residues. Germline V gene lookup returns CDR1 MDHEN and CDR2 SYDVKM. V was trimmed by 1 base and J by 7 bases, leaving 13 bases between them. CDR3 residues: CASSLYGRGSEKLFF. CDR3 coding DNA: TGTGCCAGCAGTTTATACGGCAGGGGAAGTGAAAAACTGTTTTTT.

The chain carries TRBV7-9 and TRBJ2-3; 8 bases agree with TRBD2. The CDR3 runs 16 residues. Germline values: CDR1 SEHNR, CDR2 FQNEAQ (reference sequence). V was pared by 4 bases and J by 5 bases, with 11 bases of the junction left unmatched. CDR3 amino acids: CASSSAGGLVEDTQYF. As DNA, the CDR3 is TGTGCCAGCAGCTCCGCCGGGGGACTAGTGGAAGATACGCAGTATTTT.